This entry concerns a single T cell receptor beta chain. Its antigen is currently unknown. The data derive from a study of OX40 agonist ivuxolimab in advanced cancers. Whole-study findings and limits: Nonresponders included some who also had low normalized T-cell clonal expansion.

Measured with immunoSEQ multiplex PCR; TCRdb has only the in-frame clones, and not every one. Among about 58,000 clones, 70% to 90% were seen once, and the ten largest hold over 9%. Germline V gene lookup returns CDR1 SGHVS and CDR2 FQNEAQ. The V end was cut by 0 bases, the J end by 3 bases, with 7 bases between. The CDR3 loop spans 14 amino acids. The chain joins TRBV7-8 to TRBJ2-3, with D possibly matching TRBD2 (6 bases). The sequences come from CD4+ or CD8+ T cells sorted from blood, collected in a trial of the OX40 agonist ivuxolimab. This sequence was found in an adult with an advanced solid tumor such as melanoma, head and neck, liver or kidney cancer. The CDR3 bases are TGTGCCAGCAGCTTAGCGGGAGGAACAGATACGCAGTATTTT. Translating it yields CASSLAGGTDTQYF. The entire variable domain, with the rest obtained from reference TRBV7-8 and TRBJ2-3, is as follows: GAGVSQSPRYKVAKRGQDVALRCDPISGHVSLFWYQQALGQGPEFLTYFQNEAQLDKSGLPSDRFFAERPEGSVSTLKIQRTQQEDSAVYLCASSLAGGTDTQYFGPGTRLTVL.